These T cell receptor beta chains were read from a single sample in a study of blood T cell repertoires in COVID-19. The repertoire was sequenced with immunoSEQ multiplex PCR; TCRdb's copy has only in-frame clones and lacks some. The sample has around 220,000 clones; 80% to 90% are singletons. Sequencing used peripheral blood. The receptors shown here come from a man aged 50 to 60 with acute or convalescent COVID-19. Each CDR3 is given with its conserved first and last residue. Each record gives: clone size, D gene, CDR3 length, V gene, J gene, CDR3 DNA, CDR3 protein. D genes are given only for firm matches. Size tells how often a clone was seen (once, few, many) or the class of an expanded clone, and some rows leave it out.

-	-	15	TRBV6-6	TRBJ1-5	TGTGCCAGCAGTTACTCGAAACAGGGCAATCAGCCCCAGCATTTT	CASSYSKQGNQPQHF
-	TRBD1	13	TRBV5-1	TRBJ2-7	TGCGCCAGCAGCCCGGGACAGACCTACGAGCAGTACTTC	CASSPGQTYEQYF
-	TRBD1	16	TRBV5-1	TRBJ2-5	TGCGCCAGCAGCGCAATAAGGGACAGTCGTCAAGAGACCCAGTACTTC	CASSAIRDSRQETQYF
-	-	16	TRBV7-9	TRBJ1-1	TGTGCCAGCAGCTGGGCCTCGGCCGATTGGAACACTGAAGCTTTCTTT	CASSWASADWNTEAFF
-	-	18	TRBV6-1	TRBJ2-1	TGTGCCAGCAGTGAGGGGTTGCGGGGCGCTAGCTCCTACAATGAGCAGTTCTTC	CASSEGLRGASSYNEQFF
-	-	15	TRBV5-6	TRBJ1-1	TGTGCCAGCAGCTTGGGTGCGATTCTGAACACTGAAGCTTTCTTT	CASSLGAILNTEAFF
-	TRBD1	16	TRBV18	TRBJ1-1	TGTGCCAGCTCACCAGCCGGGACAGGGGAGGACACTGAAGCTTTCTTT	CASSPAGTGEDTEAFF
-	TRBD1	17	TRBV6-6	TRBJ1-5	TGTGCCAGCAGTCCAACCACAGGGGTCTATAGCAATCAGCCCCAGCATTTT	CASSPTTGVYSNQPQHF
few	-	14	TRBV19	TRBJ1-5	TGTGCCAGTAGTATACCAAGTCGGGTTCAGCCCCAGCATTTT	CASSIPSRVQPQHF
-	-	13	TRBV2	TRBJ1-1	TGTGCCAGTAGACAGGAGGTTAAAAGTGAAGCTTTCTTT	CASRQEVKSEAFF
-	-	15	TRBV28	TRBJ1-2	TGTGCCAGCAGTTTACCCGGACACCCTAACTATGGCTACACCTTC	CASSLPGHPNYGYTF
-	TRBD2	17	TRBV3-1/TRBV3-2	TRBJ2-2	TGTGCCAGCAGCCAAGATCCGACTAGCGGGGGACCCGGGGAGCTGTTTTTT	CASSQDPTSGGPGELFF
-	-	14	TRBV24-1	TRBJ2-1	TGTGCCACCAGTGCGGGGGGCCGGGGCAATGAGCAGTTCTTC	CATSAGGRGNEQFF
-	TRBD1	13	TRBV5-4	TRBJ1-1	TGTGCCAGCAGCTCCCCGGCAGGGGGCATGGCTTTCTTT	CASSSPAGGMAFF
-	-	15	TRBV2	TRBJ1-3	TGTGCCAGCAGCCCCGGACAGCTACCTGGAAACACCATATATTTT	CASSPGQLPGNTIYF
-	TRBD1	16	TRBV5-6	TRBJ1-2	TGTGCCAGCAGCCTGCCTCCGGGACAGAGCTCCTATGGCTACACCTTC	CASSLPPGQSSYGYTF
-	-	15	TRBV7-2	TRBJ1-5	TGTGCCAGCAGCTTCGTTTCAGGGCGCGATCAGCCCCAGCATTTT	CASSFVSGRDQPQHF
-	-	17	TRBV6-1	TRBJ1-1	TGTGCCAGCAGTGAAATGGCAGGGGTTGGGGATGGGGCTGAAGCTTTCTTT	CASSEMAGVGDGAEAFF
-	TRBD2	16	TRBV13	TRBJ2-5	TGTGCCAGCAGCCCCCACAGACTAGCGGGGGTGGGGACCCAGTACTTC	CASSPHRLAGVGTQYF
-	-	14	TRBV13	TRBJ2-3	TGTGCCAGCAGCTTAGGGCAGTTACAAGATACGCAGTATTTT	CASSLGQLQDTQYF
-	-	11	TRBV27	TRBJ2-5	TGTGCCAGCACTTTCGGGGAGACCCAGTACTTC	CASTFGETQYF
-	TRBD2	13	TRBV12-3/TRBV12-4	TRBJ2-3	TGTGCCAGCAAAGCGGGGGCCTCGGATACGCAGTATTTT	CASKAGASDTQYF
few	-	15	TRBV5-4	TRBJ1-1	TGTGCCAGCAGAAAACGACAGGCGGGCACCACTGAAGCTTTCTTT	CASRKRQAGTTEAFF
-	-	15	TRBV6-5	TRBJ1-2	TGTGCCAGCAGTTACGGACATACGGCTAACTATGGCTACACCTTC	CASSYGHTANYGYTF
-	-	16	TRBV28	TRBJ1-4	TGTGCCAGCAGTTTAAGTCAGGGAGGAATGCGTGAAAAACTGTTTTTT	CASSLSQGGMREKLFF
-	TRBD1	15	TRBV11-2	TRBJ1-2	TGTGCCAGCAGCTTAGTGGGACAGGGACACTATGGCTACACCTTC	CASSLVGQGHYGYTF
few	-	13	TRBV12-3/TRBV12-4	TRBJ1-6	TGTGCCAGCAGTTTAGACAATTATTCACCCCTCCACTTT	CASSLDNYSPLHF
-	TRBD2	16	TRBV14	TRBJ2-1	TGTGCCAGCAGCCCAAAACTAGCGGGGGTCCTAAATGAGCAGTTCTTC	CASSPKLAGVLNEQFF
-	TRBD1	16	TRBV5-1	TRBJ2-1	TGCGCCAGCAGCTCCCACACAGGGGGCATGTACAATGAGCAGTTCTTC	CASSSHTGGMYNEQFF
-	-	13	TRBV6-1	TRBJ1-5	TGTGCCAGCAGTGAAGTCCTGACGGGGCCCCAGCATTTT	CASSEVLTGPQHF
-	-	15	TRBV6-5	TRBJ2-3	TGTGCCAGCAGTTACCAGGGTGTAAGAACAGATACGCAGTATTTT	CASSYQGVRTDTQYF
-	TRBD1	14	TRBV5-1	TRBJ1-2	TGCGCCAGCAGCTTAGGACAGGGTAGTAATGGCTACACCTTC	CASSLGQGSNGYTF